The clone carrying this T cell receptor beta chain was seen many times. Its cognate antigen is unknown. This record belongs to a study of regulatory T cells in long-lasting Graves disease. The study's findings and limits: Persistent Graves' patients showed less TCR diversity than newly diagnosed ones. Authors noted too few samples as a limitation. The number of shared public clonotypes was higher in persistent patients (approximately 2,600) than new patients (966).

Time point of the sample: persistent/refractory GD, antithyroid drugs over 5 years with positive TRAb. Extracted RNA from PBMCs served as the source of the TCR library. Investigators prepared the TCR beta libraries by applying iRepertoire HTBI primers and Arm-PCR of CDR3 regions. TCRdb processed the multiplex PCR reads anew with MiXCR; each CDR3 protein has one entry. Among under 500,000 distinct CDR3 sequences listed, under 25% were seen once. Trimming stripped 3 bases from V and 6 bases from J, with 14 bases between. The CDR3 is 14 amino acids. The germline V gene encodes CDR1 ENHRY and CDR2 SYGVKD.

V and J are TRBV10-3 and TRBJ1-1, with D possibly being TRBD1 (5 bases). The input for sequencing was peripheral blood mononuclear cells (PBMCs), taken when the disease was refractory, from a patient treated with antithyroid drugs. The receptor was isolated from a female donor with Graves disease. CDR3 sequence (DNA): TGTGCCATCAGTGAACGGGGCGAGGGTTCTGAAGCTTTCTTT. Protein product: CAISERGEGSEAFF.